This paragraph covers one T cell receptor beta chain sequence. Its antigen is unknown. This sample was taken from a study of T cell responses to AZD1222 COVID-19 vaccine. Regarding the study as a whole: AZD1222 recipients seropositive at baseline numbered only 5 or 6. Compared with day 0, the breadth and depth of the Spike-specific TCR repertoire rose significantly after two doses of AZD1222. Close to half of spike-specific TCRs reportedly recognize unmutated variant regions. Sampling captured repertoires only after the peak T cell response.

The CDR3 totals 13 residues. V lost 5 bases and J 0 bases, leaving 7 bases between the germline ends. The germline gives CDR1 SGHTA, CDR2 FQGTGA. Measured with immunoSEQ multiplex PCR; TCRdb has only the in-frame clones, and not every one. The table has 72,000 or so clones, about 92% seen once. This TCR was sampled from an adult in good health. V gene TRBV7-3 combines with J gene TRBJ1-2; no clear D. This material consisted of peripheral blood, taken on day 0 of AZD1222 vaccination. The CDR3 protein is CASSPGPNYGYTF. In nucleotides, the CDR3 is TGTGCCAGCAGCCCCGGACCTAACTATGGCTACACCTTC. Based on the CDR3 plus reference TRBV7-3 and TRBJ1-2, the full variable domain is GAGVSQTPSNKVTEKGKYVELRCDPISGHTALYWYRQSLGQGPEFLIYFQGTGAADDSGLPNDRFFAVRPEGSVSTLKIQRTERGDSAVYLCASSPGPNYGYTFGSGTRLTVV.